This TCR beta chain was retrieved from a study of a mutant IDH1 vaccine in newly diagnosed glioma (TCRdb year 2021). Broadly, across the study: Vaccination was initiated 4-6 weeks after radiotherapy alone, or concurrently with temozolomide cycles in the chemotherapy-containing groups. The 30 to 40 treated patients were approximately 62% male and about 40% female, with a mean age of about 43 years. Before enrollment, most patients had been given radiochemotherapy with temozolomide as standard therapy, while the rest had received either radiotherapy alone or temozolomide alone. The week-35 safety follow-up was designated visit V12, and the week-47 end of study was designated visit V13. Peripheral blood was drawn at six visits: V03 (baseline), V05, V07, V10, V12 and V13. Longitudinal TCRB deep sequencing was performed for 20 to 25 treated patients wherever samples were available for exploratory analyses.

Study-wide findings and limitations: Immune responses induced by the vaccine were seen in approximately 93% of patients across multiple MHC alleles. PBMC samples for TCRB deep sequencing were selected based on availability. The authors stated that sample limitations prevented analyses of patient blood samples from being reproduced. Changes in the top peripheral T cell clonotypes picked up by TCRB sequencing did not appear to be linked to pseudoprogression.

The sample's time point, from its label and the paper: week 47, end of study. Each vaccine dose, consisting of 300 ug of a 20-mer mutant IDH1 peptide in Montanide, was administered subcutaneously with topical imiquimod. Patients received eight vaccinations in weeks 1, 3, 5, 7, 11, 15, 19 and 23, corresponding to visits V03 through V10. The donors had newly diagnosed IDH1-mutant astrocytomas of WHO grade 3 or 4 that showed loss of nuclear ATRX. The samples were drawn from NOA16, a multicentre, single-arm, open-label phase I trial in Germany that tested a mutant IDH1 peptide vaccine in humans for the first time. The DNeasy Blood and Tissue Kit was used to extract genomic DNA from EDTA blood for TCRB sequencing. The library was obtained by the immunoSEQ multiplex PCR assay. The hsTCRB Kit was used according to the manufacturer's protocol to amplify rearranged TCR beta chain sequences. An Illumina MiSeq was used to sequence the TCRB libraries. The authors' analysis ran thus. Demultiplexing, trimming and gene mapping were performed with the kit vendor's proprietary platform. Sourced from immuneACCESS, this table was stored by TCRdb with only in-frame sequences that have V and J called. A share of the clones is absent; for the studies checked, an unresolved V gene accounts for under half, and the remainder has no known explanation. The V and J calls and clone size are taken from that table; D and trimming were inferred from the DNA. In this sample the table shows about 40,000 clones, roughly 80% of which occur a single time. The ten top clones hold about 17% of the sample.

A remark on this clone: Its target antigen remains unknown. No much larger clone exists at a distance of one base, and base qualities are not known.

The sequence came from a man between 18 and 29 years old with glioma. Some clones in this sample may be carry-over from other donors' samples. The specimen was PBMCs, collected from a glioma patient whose treatment included an IDH1 peptide vaccine.

The CDR3 has the sequence CASSRGTSAYNEQFF. The DNA sequence is as follows: TGTGCCAGCAGCCGGGGGACTAGCGCCTACAATGAGCAGTTCTTC. Recombination joined TRBV4-2 with TRBJ2-1; the junction holds 10 bases that match TRBD2. Here V drops 4 bases and J drops 2 bases, and the junction holds 2 bases not matched to any gene. CDR1 LGHNA and CDR2 YNFKEQ are derived from the germline V gene. There are 15 amino acids in the CDR3, from cysteine to phenylalanine inclusive. Only the CDR3 DNA stays, 45 bases, in frame from base 1.